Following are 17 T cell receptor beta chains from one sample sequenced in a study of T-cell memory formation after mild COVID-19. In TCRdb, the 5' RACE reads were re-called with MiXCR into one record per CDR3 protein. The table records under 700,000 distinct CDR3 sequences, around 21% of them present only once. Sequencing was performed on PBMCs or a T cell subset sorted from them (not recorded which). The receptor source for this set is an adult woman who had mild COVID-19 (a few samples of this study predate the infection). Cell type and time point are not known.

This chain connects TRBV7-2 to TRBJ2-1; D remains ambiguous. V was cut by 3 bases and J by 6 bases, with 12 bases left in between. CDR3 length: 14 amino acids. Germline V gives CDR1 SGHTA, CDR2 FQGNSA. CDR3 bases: TGTGCCAGCAGCTTGTCTAAGGTCCTCAATGAGCAGTTCTTC. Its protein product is CASSLSKVLNEQFF.

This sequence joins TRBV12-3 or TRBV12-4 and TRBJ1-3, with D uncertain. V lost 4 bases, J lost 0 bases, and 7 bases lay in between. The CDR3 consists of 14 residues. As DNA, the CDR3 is TGTGCCAGCAGTTCGAAGGACTCTGGAAACACCATATATTTT. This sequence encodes CASSSKDSGNTIYF.

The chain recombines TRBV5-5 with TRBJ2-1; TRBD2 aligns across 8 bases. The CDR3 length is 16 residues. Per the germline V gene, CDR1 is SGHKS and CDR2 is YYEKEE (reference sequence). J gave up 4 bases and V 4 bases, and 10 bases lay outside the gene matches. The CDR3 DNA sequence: TGTGCCAGCAGCGGGGCGGCGAGCGGGGGATACAATGAGCAGTTCTTC. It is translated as CASSGAASGGYNEQFF. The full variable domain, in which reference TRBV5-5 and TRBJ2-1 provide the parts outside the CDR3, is DAGVTQSPTHLIKTRGQQVTLRCSPISGHKSVSWYQQVLGQGPQFIFQYYEKEERGRGNFPDRFSARQFPNYSSELNVNALLLGDSALYLCASSGAASGGYNEQFFGPGTRLTVL.

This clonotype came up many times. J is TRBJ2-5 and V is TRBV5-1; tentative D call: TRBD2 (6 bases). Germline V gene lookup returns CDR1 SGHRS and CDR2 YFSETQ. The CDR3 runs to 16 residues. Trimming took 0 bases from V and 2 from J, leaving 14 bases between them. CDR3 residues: CASSLGFGAGQETQYF. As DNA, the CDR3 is TGCGCCAGCAGCTTGGGTTTCGGGGCGGGACAAGAGACCCAGTACTTC.

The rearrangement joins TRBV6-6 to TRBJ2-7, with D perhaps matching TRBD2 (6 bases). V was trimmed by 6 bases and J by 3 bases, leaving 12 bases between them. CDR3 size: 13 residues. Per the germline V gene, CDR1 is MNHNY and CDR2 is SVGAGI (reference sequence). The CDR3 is CASSVGGIYEQYF. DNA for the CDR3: TGTGCCAGCAGCGTTGGGGGGATCTACGAGCAGTACTTC.

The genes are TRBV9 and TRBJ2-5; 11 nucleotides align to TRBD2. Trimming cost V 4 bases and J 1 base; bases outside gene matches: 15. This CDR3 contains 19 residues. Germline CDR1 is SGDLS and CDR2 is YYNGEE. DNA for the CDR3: TGTGCCAGCAGCCCAGAGCAATTCATACTAGCGGGGGCCCAAGAGACCCAGTACTTC. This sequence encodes CASSPEQFILAGAQETQYF.

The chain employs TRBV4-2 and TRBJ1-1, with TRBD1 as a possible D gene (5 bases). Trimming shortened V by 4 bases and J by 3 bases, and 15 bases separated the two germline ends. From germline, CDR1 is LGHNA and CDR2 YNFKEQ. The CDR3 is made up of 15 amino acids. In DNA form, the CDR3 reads TGTGCCAGCAGCCGGGCCACGGAAGGGGACACTGAAGCTTTCTTT. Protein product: CASSRATEGDTEAFF.

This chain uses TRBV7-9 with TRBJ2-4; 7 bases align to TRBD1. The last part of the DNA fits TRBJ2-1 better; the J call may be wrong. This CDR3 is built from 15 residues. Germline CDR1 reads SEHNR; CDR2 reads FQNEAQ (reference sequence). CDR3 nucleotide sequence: TGTGCCAGCAGCTCTCGGGACAGCCCGAAAAACATTCAGTTCTTC. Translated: CASSSRDSPKNIQFF.

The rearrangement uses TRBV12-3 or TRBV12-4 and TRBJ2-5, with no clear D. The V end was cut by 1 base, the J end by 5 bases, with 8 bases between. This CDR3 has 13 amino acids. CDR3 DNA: TGTGCCAGCAGTTTAGGCCAACGGGAGACCCAGTACTTC. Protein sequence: CASSLGQRETQYF.

The CDR3 region is CASSSEQGGYGYTF. CDR3 sequence (DNA): TGTGCCAGCAGCTCAGAACAGGGAGGCTATGGCTACACCTTC. V is TRBV7-9 and J is TRBJ1-2, with a weak D call TRBD1 (6 bases). Germline CDR1 is SEHNR and CDR2 is FQNEAQ (reference sequence). The V gene lost 4 bases and the J gene lost 4 bases, with 13 bases spanning the gap. This CDR3 comprises 14 residues.

The CDR3 spells CASSEYGDGTRYDYEQYF. In nucleotides, the CDR3 is TGTGCCAGCAGTGAATATGGGGATGGAACGCGCTATGATTACGAGCAGTACTTC. The chain combines TRBV2 with TRBJ2-7; no definite D call. Deletions cut 2 bases from V and 4 bases from J, with 24 bases between. The CDR3 consists of 18 residues. Germline V CDR1 and CDR2: SNHLY, FYNNEI.

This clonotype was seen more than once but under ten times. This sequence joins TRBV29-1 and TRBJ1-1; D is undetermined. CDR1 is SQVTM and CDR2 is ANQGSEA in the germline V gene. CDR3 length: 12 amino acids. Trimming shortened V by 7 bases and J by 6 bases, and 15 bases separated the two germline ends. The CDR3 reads CSGSRFRAEAFF. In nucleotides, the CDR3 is TGCAGCGGGAGCCGGTTTAGGGCTGAAGCTTTCTTT.

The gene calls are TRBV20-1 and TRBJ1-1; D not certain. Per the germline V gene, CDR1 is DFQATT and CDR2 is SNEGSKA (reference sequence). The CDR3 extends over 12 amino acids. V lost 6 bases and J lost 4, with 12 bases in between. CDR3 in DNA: TGCAGTGCCAGAAATCAGGTCACTGAAGCTTTCTTT. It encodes CSARNQVTEAFF.

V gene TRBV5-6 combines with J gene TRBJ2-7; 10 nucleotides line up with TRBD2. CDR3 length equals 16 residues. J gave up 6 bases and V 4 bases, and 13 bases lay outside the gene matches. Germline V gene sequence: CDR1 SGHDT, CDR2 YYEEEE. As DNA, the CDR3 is TGTGCCAGCAGCCACATCCAACTAGCGGGGTCGGCCGAGCAGTACTTC. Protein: CASSHIQLAGSAEQYF.

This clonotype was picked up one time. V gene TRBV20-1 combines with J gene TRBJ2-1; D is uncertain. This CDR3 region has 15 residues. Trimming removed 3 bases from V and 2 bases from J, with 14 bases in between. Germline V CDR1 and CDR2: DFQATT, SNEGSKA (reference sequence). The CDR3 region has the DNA TGCAGTGCTAGTTCATCATCCCTCGCCTACAATGAGCAGTTCTTC. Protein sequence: CSASSSSLAYNEQFF.

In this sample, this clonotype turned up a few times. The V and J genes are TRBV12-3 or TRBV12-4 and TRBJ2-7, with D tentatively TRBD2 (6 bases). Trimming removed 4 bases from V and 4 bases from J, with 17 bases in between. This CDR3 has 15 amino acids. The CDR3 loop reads CASSSGGVLRYEQYF. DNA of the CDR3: TGTGCCAGCAGTTCGGGCGGGGTACTGAGGTACGAGCAGTACTTC.

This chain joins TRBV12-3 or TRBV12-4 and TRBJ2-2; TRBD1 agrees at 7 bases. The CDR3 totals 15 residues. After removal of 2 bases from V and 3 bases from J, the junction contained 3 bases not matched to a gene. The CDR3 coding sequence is TGTGCCAGCAGTTTAAAGGGGGCCGACACCGGGGAGCTGTTTTTT. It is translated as CASSLKGADTGELFF.